This T cell receptor (beta chain) was sequenced in a study of T cell responses to AZD1222 COVID-19 vaccine. In the study overall: Analyses pooled second doses at about 4 or about 12 weeks.

Sequencing used immunoSEQ multiplex PCR; TCRdb keeps in-frame clones, though not all of them. The table lists some 150,000 clones, 90% of them singletons. Study outcomes and limitations: The sample set comprised mostly white British donors with more females, and clonal diversity was possibly underestimated. Among those given AZD1222, only six or seven were seropositive at baseline. Elevations in Spike-specific TCR breadth and depth followed administration of two AZD1222 doses.

Trimming left V 6 bases short and J 5 bases short, with 16 bases between. Per the germline V gene, CDR1 is MGHDK and CDR2 is SYGVNS. The CDR3 totals 14 residues. Details on this clone: Its target is not known.

The receptor comes from an adult in good health. The rearrangement uses TRBV25-1 and TRBJ2-5; a weak D match, TRBD2 (5 bases). The source was peripheral blood, collected on day 0 of AZD1222 vaccination. CDR3 sequence reads: CASSPRARRETQYF. The CDR3 coding sequence is TGTGCCAGCAGCCCCCGGGCTCGGAGGGAGACCCAGTACTTC.